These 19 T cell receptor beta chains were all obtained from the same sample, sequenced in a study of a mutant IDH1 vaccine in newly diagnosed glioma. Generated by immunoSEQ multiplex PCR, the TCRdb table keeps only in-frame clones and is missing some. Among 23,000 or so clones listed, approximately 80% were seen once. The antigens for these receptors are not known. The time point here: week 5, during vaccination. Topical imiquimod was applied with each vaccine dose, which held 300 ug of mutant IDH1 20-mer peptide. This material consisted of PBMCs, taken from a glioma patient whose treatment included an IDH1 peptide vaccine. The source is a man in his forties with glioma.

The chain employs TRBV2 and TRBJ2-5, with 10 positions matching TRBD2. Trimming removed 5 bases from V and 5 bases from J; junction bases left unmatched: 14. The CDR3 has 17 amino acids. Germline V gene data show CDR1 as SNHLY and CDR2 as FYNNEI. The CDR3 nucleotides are TGTGCCAGCAGTCTAACCTCTAGCGGGAGAGGTTGGGAGACCCAGTACTTC. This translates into CASSLTSSGRGWETQYF.

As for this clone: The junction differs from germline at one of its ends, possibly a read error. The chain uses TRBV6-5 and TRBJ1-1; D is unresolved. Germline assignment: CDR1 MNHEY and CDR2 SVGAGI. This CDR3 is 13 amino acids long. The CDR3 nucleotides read TGTGTCAGCAGTTATTTTCCGAACACTGAAGCTTTCTTT. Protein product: CVSSYFPNTEAFF.

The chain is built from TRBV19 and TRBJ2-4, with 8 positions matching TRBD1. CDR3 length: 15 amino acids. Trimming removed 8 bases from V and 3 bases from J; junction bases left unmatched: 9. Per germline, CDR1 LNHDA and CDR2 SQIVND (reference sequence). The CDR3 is CASRTGSGGKNIQYF. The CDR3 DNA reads TGTGCCAGTCGGACAGGGTCCGGGGGCAAAAACATTCAGTACTTC. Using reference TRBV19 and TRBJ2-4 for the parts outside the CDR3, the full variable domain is DGGITQSPKYLFRKEGQNVTLSCEQNLNHDAMYWYRQDPGQGLRLIYYSQIVNDFQKGDIAEGYSVSREKKESFPLTVTSAQKNPTAFYLCASRTGSGGKNIQYFGAGTRLSVL.

The CDR3 loop is CASSIQTATGTEAFF. CDR3 bases: TGTGCCAGTAGTATACAGACGGCGACGGGCACTGAAGCTTTCTTT. This sequence joins TRBV19 and TRBJ1-1; D is uncertain. The CDR3 totals 15 residues. CDR1 LNHDA and CDR2 SQIVND come from the germline V gene (reference sequence). V was pared by 2 bases and J by 4 bases, with 14 bases between.

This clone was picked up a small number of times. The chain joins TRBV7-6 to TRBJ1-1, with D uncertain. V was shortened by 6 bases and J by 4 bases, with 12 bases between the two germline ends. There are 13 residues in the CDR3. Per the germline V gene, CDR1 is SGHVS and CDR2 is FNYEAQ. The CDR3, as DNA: TGTGCCAGCAGAGGCGGAGGAGGCACTGAAGCTTTCTTT. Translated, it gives CASRGGGGTEAFF.

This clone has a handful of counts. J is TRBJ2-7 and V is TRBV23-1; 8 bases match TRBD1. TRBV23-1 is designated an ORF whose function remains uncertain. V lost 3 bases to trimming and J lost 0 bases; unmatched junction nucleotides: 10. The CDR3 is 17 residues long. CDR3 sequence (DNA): TGCGCCAGCAGTCACCCGGACAGGCAGGGGGCCTCCTACGAGCAGTACGTC. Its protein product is CASSHPDRQGASYEQYV.

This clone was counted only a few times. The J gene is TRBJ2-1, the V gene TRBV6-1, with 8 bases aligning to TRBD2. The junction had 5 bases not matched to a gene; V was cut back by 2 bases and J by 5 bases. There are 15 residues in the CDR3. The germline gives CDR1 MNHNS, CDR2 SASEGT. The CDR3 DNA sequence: TGTGCCAGCAGTGAACAAACTAGCGGCCACAATGAGCAGTTCTTC. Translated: CASSEQTSGHNEQFF.

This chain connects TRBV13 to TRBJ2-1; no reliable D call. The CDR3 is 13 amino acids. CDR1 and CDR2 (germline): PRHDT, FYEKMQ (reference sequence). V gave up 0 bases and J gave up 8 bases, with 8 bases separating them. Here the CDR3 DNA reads TGTGCCAGCAGCTTAGGAGCGAACTATGAGCAGTTCTTC. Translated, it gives CASSLGANYEQFF.

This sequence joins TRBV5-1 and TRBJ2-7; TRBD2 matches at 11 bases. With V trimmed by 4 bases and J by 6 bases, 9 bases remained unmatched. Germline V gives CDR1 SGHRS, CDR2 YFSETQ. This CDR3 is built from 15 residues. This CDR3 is CASSLDPGLAAEQYF. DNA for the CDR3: TGCGCCAGCAGCCTTGACCCGGGACTAGCGGCCGAGCAGTACTTC.

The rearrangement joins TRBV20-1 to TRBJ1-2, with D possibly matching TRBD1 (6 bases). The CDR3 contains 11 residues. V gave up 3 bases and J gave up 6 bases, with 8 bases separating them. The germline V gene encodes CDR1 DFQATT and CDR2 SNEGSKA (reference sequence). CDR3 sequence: CSARGGHGYTF. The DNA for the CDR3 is TGCAGTGCTAGGGGGGGGCATGGCTACACCTTC.

This chain's CDR3 is CASSSFGRAADTQYF. Here the CDR3 DNA reads TGTGCCAGCAGTTCTTTCGGGAGGGCGGCAGATACGCAGTATTTT. V and J are TRBV9 and TRBJ2-3; 8 positions match TRBD2. The CDR3 runs 15 residues. With V trimmed by 5 bases and J by 4 bases, 9 bases remained unmatched. The V gene's germline CDR1 is SGDLS and CDR2 YYNGEE.

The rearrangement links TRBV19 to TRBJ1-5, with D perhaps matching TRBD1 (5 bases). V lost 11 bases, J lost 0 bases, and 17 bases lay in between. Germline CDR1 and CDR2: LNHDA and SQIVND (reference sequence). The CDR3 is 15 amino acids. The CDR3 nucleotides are TGTGCCGGGGGGGTTACCGGGATTAGCAATCAGCCCCAGCATTTT. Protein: CAGGVTGISNQPQHF. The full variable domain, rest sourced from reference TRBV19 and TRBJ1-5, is DGGITQSPKYLFRKEGQNVTLSCEQNLNHDAMYWYRQDPGQGLRLIYYSQIVNDFQKGDIAEGYSVSREKKESFPLTVTSAQKNPTAFYLCAGGVTGISNQPQHFGDGTRLSIL.

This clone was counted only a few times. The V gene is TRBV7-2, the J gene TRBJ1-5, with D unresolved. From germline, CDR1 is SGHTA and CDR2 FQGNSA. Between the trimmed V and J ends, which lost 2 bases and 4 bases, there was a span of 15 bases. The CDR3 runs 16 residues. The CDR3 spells CASSLTGPTENQPQHF. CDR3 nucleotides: TGTGCCAGCAGCTTAACCGGGCCAACAGAGAATCAGCCCCAGCATTTT.

CDR3 DNA sequence: TGTGCCAGCTCACCACCGGTGGGGAATGAGCAGTTCTTC. The encoded protein is CASSPPVGNEQFF. The chain uses TRBV18 and TRBJ2-1; D remains unclear. V lost 0 bases to trimming and J lost 7 bases, with 7 bases between them. The V gene's germline CDR1 is KGHSH and CDR2 LQKENI. This CDR3 has 13 residues.

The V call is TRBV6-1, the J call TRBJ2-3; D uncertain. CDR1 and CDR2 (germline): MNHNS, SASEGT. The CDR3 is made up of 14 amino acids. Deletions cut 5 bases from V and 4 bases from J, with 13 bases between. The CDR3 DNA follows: TGTGCCAGCAGTAGGCTGCCCCGGCCAGATACGCAGTATTTT. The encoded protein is CASSRLPRPDTQYF.

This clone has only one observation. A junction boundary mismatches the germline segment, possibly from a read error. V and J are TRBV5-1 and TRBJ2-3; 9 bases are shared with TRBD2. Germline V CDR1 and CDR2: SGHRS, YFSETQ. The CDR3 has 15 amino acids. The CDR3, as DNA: TGCGCCAGCACCTTGGCGGCTAGCGGGGCAGATACGCAGTATTTT. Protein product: CASTLAASGADTQYF.

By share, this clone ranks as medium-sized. The CDR3 loop is CASSEGDSSYEQYF. CDR3 nucleotide sequence: TGTGCCAGCAGTGAAGGGGACAGCTCCTACGAGCAGTACTTC. V usage is TRBV6-1 and J usage is TRBJ2-7, with 7 bases lining up with TRBD1. The V and J ends lost 1 base and 0 bases, in that order; junction bases with no gene match: 0. The CDR3 is 14 residues long. CDR1 is MNHNS, CDR2 SASEGT, per germline.

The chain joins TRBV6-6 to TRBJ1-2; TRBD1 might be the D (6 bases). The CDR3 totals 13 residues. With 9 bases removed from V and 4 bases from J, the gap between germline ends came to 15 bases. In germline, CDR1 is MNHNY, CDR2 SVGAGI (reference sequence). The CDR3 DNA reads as TGTGCCAGAGACCGGACAGACGCCTATGGCTACACCTTC. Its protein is CARDRTDAYGYTF.

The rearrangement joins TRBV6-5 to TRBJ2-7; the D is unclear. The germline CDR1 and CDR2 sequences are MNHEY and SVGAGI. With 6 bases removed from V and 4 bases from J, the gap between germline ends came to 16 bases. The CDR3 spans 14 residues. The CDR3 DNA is TGTGCCAGCAGCCAGACCAACAATCCATACGAGCAGTACTTC. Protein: CASSQTNNPYEQYF.